The 25 T cell receptor beta chains below were found in one sample sequenced in a study of TIL therapy for anti-PD-1-resistant metastatic lung cancer. Sequencing used immunoSEQ v3. The protocol was immunoSEQ multiplex PCR, while the TCRdb copy is restricted to in-frame clones and leaves out a portion. The sample contains under 70,000 clones, roughly 84% of which appear only once. The time point here: pre-treatment sample, taken before nivolumab and TIL therapy. Specimen: blood, collected at baseline. The receptor set was obtained from a person aged 30 to 80 with non-small cell lung cancer.

The V gene is TRBV6-2 or TRBV6-3, the J gene TRBJ2-3, with 7 bases that match TRBD2. The CDR3 is made up of 17 amino acids. Unmatched junction bases numbered 13, after V lost 2 bases and J lost 5 bases. Germline V gives CDR1 MNHEY, CDR2 SVGEGT. DNA of the CDR3: TGTGCCAGCAGTTACGATATAGCGGGCGACCTAGAAGATACGCAGTATTTT. It translates to CASSYDIAGDLEDTQYF.

The rearrangement uses TRBV10-3 and TRBJ1-1; D uncertain. The CDR3 is 14 amino acids. CDR1 is ENHRY and CDR2 is SYGVKD in the germline V gene. V was cut by 4 bases and J by 2 bases, with 11 bases left in between. CDR3 coding DNA: TGTGCCATCAGTGGGACCAGCCAAAACACTGAAGCTTTCTTT. This encodes CAISGTSQNTEAFF.

The V call is TRBV2, the J call TRBJ2-7, with D possibly called TRBD1 or TRBD2 (6 bases each). Germline values: CDR1 SNHLY, CDR2 FYNNEI. Trimming removed 6 bases from V and 5 bases from J, with 17 bases in between. CDR3 length: 14 residues. CDR3 protein: CASRAGLPGDEQYF. The CDR3 DNA reads TGTGCCAGCAGGGCGGGACTCCCAGGGGACGAGCAGTACTTC.

The CDR3, as DNA: TGTGCCTGGAGTGCAGACAGCGGAACCTACGAGCAGTACTTC. This encodes CAWSADSGTYEQYF. The V and J genes are TRBV30 and TRBJ2-7; D tentatively reads TRBD1 or TRBD2 (5 bases each). Germline CDR1 is GTSNPN and CDR2 is SVGIG (reference sequence). The ends were cut back, 1 base at V and 2 bases at J, with 12 bases in the middle. CDR3 length equals 14 residues.

The rearrangement uses TRBV18 and TRBJ2-7; D gene ambiguous. In germline, CDR1 is KGHSH, CDR2 LQKENI. The V end was cut by 3 bases, the J end by 2 bases, with 11 bases between. This CDR3 has 14 amino acids. CDR3 nucleotides: TGTGCCAGCTCACCTACTTCGGGCCCCTACGAGCAGTACTTC. Its protein product is CASSPTSGPYEQYF.

The chain employs TRBV5-1 and TRBJ2-1; a possible D gene is TRBD2 (6 bases). Trimming pared 6 bases from V and 4 bases from J, leaving 17 bases between. Germline CDR1 is SGHRS and CDR2 is YFSETQ. This CDR3 region has 15 residues. The CDR3 loop reads CASNPFGGIYNEQFF. CDR3 bases: TGCGCCAGCAACCCTTTTGGGGGGATATACAATGAGCAGTTCTTC. Full variable domain (remainder filled in from reference TRBV5-1 and TRBJ2-1): KAGVTQTPRYLIKTRGQQVTLSCSPISGHRSVSWYQQTPGQGLQFLFEYFSETQRNKGNFPGRFSGRQFSNSRSEMNVSTLELGDSALYLCASNPFGGIYNEQFFGPGTRLTVL.

This sequence joins TRBV5-6 and TRBJ1-1; TRBD1 is a possible D gene (6 bases). Germline-derived CDR1 and CDR2 are SGHDT and YYEEEE. Trimming pared 1 base from V and 7 bases from J, leaving 11 bases between. The CDR3 is 13 amino acids. The CDR3 bases are TGTGCCAGCAGCTTGCTAGGACAGAGTGAAGCTTTCTTT. It encodes CASSLLGQSEAFF. Full variable domain (missing parts from reference TRBV5-6 and TRBJ1-1): DAGVTQSPTHLIKTRGQQVTLRCSPKSGHDTVSWYQQALGQGPQFIFQYYEEEERQRGNFPDRFSGHQFPNYSSELNVNALLLGDSALYLCASSLLGQSEAFFGQGTRLTVV.

V and J are TRBV7-8 and TRBJ1-6; possible D gene TRBD1, 6 bases. Trimming shortened V by 2 bases and J by 2 bases, and 10 bases separated the two germline ends. Germline V gives CDR1 SGHVS, CDR2 FQNEAQ. CDR3 length: 16 residues. The CDR3 protein is CASSLTRGPYNSPLHF. CDR3 in DNA: TGTGCCAGCAGCTTAACCAGGGGCCCCTATAATTCACCCCTCCACTTT.

This chain connects TRBV18 to TRBJ2-5, with D possibly being TRBD1 or TRBD2 (5 bases each). This CDR3 contains 13 residues. With 5 bases removed from V and 5 bases from J, the gap between germline ends came to 12 bases. CDR1 and CDR2 (germline): KGHSH, LQKENI. Here the CDR3 DNA reads TGTGCCAGCTCAAAGGGACCACGGGAGACCCAGTACTTC. Translating it yields CASSKGPRETQYF.

The CDR3 loop reads CASIPPPGQRKTEAFF. CDR3 nucleotides: TGCGCCAGCATTCCCCCACCGGGACAGAGGAAGACTGAAGCTTTCTTT. The chain has TRBV10-2 and TRBJ1-1; 7 bases agree with TRBD1. The CDR3 contains 16 residues. Germline V gene data show CDR1 as WSHSY and CDR2 as SAAADI. Losses at the gene ends were 7 bases for V and 5 bases for J; bases not matched to a gene: 16.

The chain combines TRBV28 with TRBJ2-2, with D perhaps matching TRBD2 (6 bases). This CDR3 has 14 residues. The V gene lost 6 bases and the J gene lost 5 bases, with 13 bases spanning the gap. Germline V gene sequence: CDR1 MDHEN, CDR2 SYDVKM. CDR3 nucleotides: TGTGCCAGCAGAAGAGGGACTCATACCGGGGAGCTGTTTTTT. It yields the protein CASRRGTHTGELFF.

The chain is built from TRBV9 and TRBJ2-7; D not resolved. The ends were cut back, 8 bases at V and 6 bases at J, with 21 bases in the middle. Germline V gene data show CDR1 as SGDLS and CDR2 as YYNGEE. This CDR3 contains 14 residues. The CDR3 here is CARLALWFFGEQYF. In DNA form, the CDR3 reads TGTGCCAGATTAGCCCTCTGGTTTTTCGGCGAGCAGTACTTC.

In its sample, this clone was seen once. V is TRBV15 and J is TRBJ1-1, with D perhaps TRBD1 (6 bases). V was cut by 3 bases and J by 5 bases, with 13 bases left in between. This CDR3 contains 14 residues. Germline lookup yields CDR1 LNHNV and CDR2 YYDKDF (reference sequence). For the CDR3, the DNA is TGTGCCACCAGCAGGGCAGAGGGGGGGACTGAAGCTTTCTTT. The encoded protein is CATSRAEGGTEAFF. The whole variable domain, filled in from reference TRBV15 and TRBJ1-1, reads DAMVIQNPRYQVTQFGKPVTLSCSQTLNHNVMYWYQQKSSQAPKLLFHYYDKDFNNEADTPDNFQSRRPNTSFCFLDIRSPGLGDTAMYLCATSRAEGGTEAFFGQGTRLTVV.

V usage is TRBV24-1 and J usage is TRBJ2-1; 9 bases align to TRBD2. The germline CDR1 and CDR2 sequences are KGHDR and SFDVKD. The V segment lost 5 bases and the J segment 3 bases; nucleotides outside the gene matches: 10. This CDR3 comprises 17 residues. CDR3 region: CATSATSGILNYNEQFF. CDR3 bases: TGTGCCACCAGTGCGACTAGCGGCATACTGAACTACAATGAGCAGTTCTTC.

V usage is TRBV9 and J usage is TRBJ1-1; 7 bases match TRBD1. Germline CDR1 is SGDLS and CDR2 is YYNGEE. The CDR3 has 16 residues. V lost 6 bases to trimming and J lost 1 base; unmatched junction nucleotides: 12. The chain's CDR3 is CASTRRAGQENTEAFF. The CDR3 DNA follows: TGTGCCAGCACCCGACGAGCCGGACAGGAGAACACTGAAGCTTTCTTT.

The V and J genes are TRBV6-6 and TRBJ2-1, with a possible D match to TRBD2 (6 bases). Germline values: CDR1 MNHNY, CDR2 SVGAGI (reference sequence). V shed 4 bases and J shed 7 bases, with 14 bases lying between them. The CDR3 runs 14 residues. CDR3 coding DNA: TGTGCCAGCAGTTCCAATGGGGGGTATAATGAGCAGTTCTTC. This gives the protein CASSSNGGYNEQFF.

CDR3 residues: CASSPALAGAGAYEQYF. The CDR3 coding sequence is TGTGCCAGCTCACCAGCCCTAGCGGGGGCCGGCGCCTACGAGCAGTACTTC. This chain connects TRBV18 to TRBJ2-7, with TRBD2 matching 10 bases. V shed 2 bases and J 2 bases; nucleotides not matched to a gene: 9. CDR3 length equals 17 residues. The germline CDR1 and CDR2 sequences are KGHSH and LQKENI.

The chain links TRBV9 to TRBJ2-3; no firm D call. Germline lookup yields CDR1 SGDLS and CDR2 YYNGEE. V was clipped by 0 bases and J by 0 bases, with 5 bases between them. The CDR3 loop spans 14 amino acids. CDR3 bases: TGTGCCAGCAGCGTAGCCGCCAGCACAGATACGCAGTATTTT. Translated: CASSVAASTDTQYF.

The chain has TRBV4-1 and TRBJ2-3; 9 nucleotides match TRBD2. The junction had 9 bases not matched to a gene; V was cut back by 3 bases and J by 8 bases. Per the germline V gene, CDR1 is MGHRA and CDR2 is YSYEKL. The CDR3 has 15 amino acids. The DNA for the CDR3 is TGCGCCAGCAGCCAGGCCGGGACTAGCCGCCCTACGCAGTATTTT. It yields the protein CASSQAGTSRPTQYF.

This clone was observed once. The chain recombines TRBV5-1 with TRBJ2-3; D perhaps matches TRBD2 (5 bases). Per germline, CDR1 SGHRS and CDR2 YFSETQ. Trimming removed 3 bases from V and 3 bases from J, with 14 bases in between. The CDR3 consists of 15 residues. The CDR3 DNA is TGCGCCAGCAGCTCGGACTGGATGTTGACAGATACGCAGTATTTT. This sequence encodes CASSSDWMLTDTQYF.

The genes are TRBV5-6 and TRBJ1-2; D unclear. The CDR3 extends over 13 amino acids. CDR1 SGHDT and CDR2 YYEEEE come from the germline V gene. V gave up 1 base and J gave up 0 bases, with 4 bases separating them. DNA of the CDR3: TGTGCCAGCAGCTTGAGGACTAACTATGGCTACACCTTC. It yields the protein CASSLRTNYGYTF.

V gene TRBV28 combines with J gene TRBJ2-1, with D unclear. There are 13 residues in the CDR3. Per the germline V gene, CDR1 is MDHEN and CDR2 is SYDVKM. Trimming cost V 5 bases and J 7 bases, with 12 bases left between them. CDR3 nucleotide sequence: TGTGCCAGCAGTATAGGTCGGTTTAATGAGCAGTTCTTC. It translates to CASSIGRFNEQFF.

The genes are TRBV12-3 or TRBV12-4 and TRBJ1-6; D is undetermined. The CDR3 runs to 13 residues. With 7 bases removed from V and 7 bases from J, the gap between germline ends came to 11 bases. CDR3: CASNLAANSPLHF. CDR3 nucleotides: TGTGCCAGCAATCTAGCGGCGAATTCACCCCTCCACTTT.

On this clone itself: A junction boundary mismatches the germline segment, possibly from a read error. Other DNA sequences in the same sample also yield this CDR3. This chain connects TRBV2 to TRBJ2-3; 7 bases line up with TRBD1. The CDR3 contains 15 residues. The V gene's germline CDR1 is SNHLY and CDR2 FYNNEI. CDR3 coding DNA: TGTGCTAGCAGTCCGACAGGGCTAGGAACAGATACGCAGTATTTT. This sequence encodes CASSPTGLGTDTQYF. The full variable domain, with the rest looked up from reference TRBV2 and TRBJ2-3, is EPEVTQTPSHQVTQMGQEVILRCVPISNHLYFYWYRQILGQKVEFLVSFYNNEISEKSEIFDDQFSVERPDGSNFTLKIRSTKLEDSAMYFCASSPTGLGTDTQYFGPGTRLTVL.

This sequence joins TRBV19 and TRBJ1-1; D gene unclear. Germline V gene data show CDR1 as LNHDA and CDR2 as SQIVND (reference sequence). Trimming removed 6 bases at V and 1 base at J, with 9 bases between. CDR3 length equals 13 residues. Here the CDR3 reads CASRPGGNTEAFF. The CDR3 region has the DNA TGTGCCAGTAGGCCGGGTGGGAACACTGAAGCTTTCTTT.